This record looks at one T cell receptor beta chain sequence and its context. CDR1 is GTSNPN and CDR2 is SVGIG in the germline V gene (reference sequence). The CDR3 extends over 13 amino acids. V was clipped by 1 base and J by 6 bases, with 10 bases between them. This sample was included in a study of T cell changes during pregnancy in multiple sclerosis. Repertoires were generated with immunoSEQ multiplex PCR, while TCRdb's copy carries only in-frame clones and drops some. The data contain 20,000 to 25,000 clones, approximately 86% of them singletons. Source: CD4+ T cells from peripheral blood mononuclear cells, taken in the first trimester of pregnancy. This sequence was found in a female donor in good health, enrolled as a control in a pregnancy study. The rearrangement links TRBV30 to TRBJ1-5; D is unclear. CDR3 residues: CAWSASRGQPQHF. The CDR3 nucleotides read TGTGCCTGGAGTGCGTCCCGGGGTCAGCCCCAGCATTTT.